The 13 T cell receptor beta chains below come from one sample, sequenced in a study of blood T cell repertoires in COVID-19. Assay: immunoSEQ multiplex PCR; the TCRdb copy retains only in-frame clones and omits some. Of some 140,000 clones in the sample, almost 85% were seen once. The specimen sequenced was PBMCs or T cells enriched from blood (not recorded which). The receptors come from a man aged 35-49 years with acute COVID-19.

The chain is built from TRBV7-9 and TRBJ2-1, with 7 bases that match TRBD1. Looked up from germline, CDR1 is SEHNR and CDR2 is FQNEAQ (reference sequence). V lost 5 bases, J lost 8 bases, and 18 bases stayed unmatched. The CDR3 length is 17 residues. The CDR3 DNA sequence: TGTGCCAGCAGCAACGCCCTTGGGACAGCCGGTACCGATGAGCAGTTCTTC. This codes for CASSNALGTAGTDEQFF.

V and J are TRBV28 and TRBJ1-2; the match to TRBD1 covers 10 bases. The V and J ends lost 6 bases and 4 bases, in that order; junction bases with no gene match: 11. The length of the CDR3 is 16 residues. CDR1 and CDR2 (germline): MDHEN, SYDVKM. The CDR3 sequence: CASSSPDRGRSYGYTF. In DNA, the CDR3 is TGTGCCAGCAGCTCCCCCGACAGGGGGCGATCCTATGGCTACACCTTC.

The chain recombines TRBV6-2 or TRBV6-3 with TRBJ1-2; D is ambiguous. The CDR3 has 13 residues. The germline CDR1 and CDR2 sequences are MNHEY and SVGEGT. V was clipped by 6 bases and J by 2 bases, with 10 bases between them. The CDR3 nucleotides read TGTGCCAGCAGCCGGGCCGAAAACTATGGCTACACCTTC. The encoded protein is CASSRAENYGYTF.

Note on this clone: This specimen includes other DNA sequences encoding the same CDR3. The chain uses TRBV12-3 or TRBV12-4 and TRBJ2-7; unclear D gene. The CDR3 spans 13 residues. Between the trimmed V and J ends, which lost 3 bases and 2 bases, there was a span of 8 bases. CDR3 region: CASSFGTAYEQYF. The CDR3 DNA is TGTGCCAGCAGTTTTGGCACCGCCTACGAGCAGTACTTC.

V usage is TRBV28 and J usage is TRBJ1-2, with D possibly TRBD1 on 5 matching bases. Germline lookup yields CDR1 MDHEN and CDR2 SYDVKM. V lost 3 bases and J 0 bases, leaving 11 bases between the germline ends. CDR3 length: 15 amino acids. The CDR3 nucleotides read TGTGCCAGCAGTTTCGCGTCAGGGACTAACTATGGCTACACCTTC. Protein sequence: CASSFASGTNYGYTF.

This clone was found once. The rearrangement uses TRBV3-1 (or the pseudogene TRBV3-2) and TRBJ2-5; TRBD1 matches at 10 bases. The CDR3 runs to 16 residues. Germline assignment: CDR1 LGHDT and CDR2 YNNKEL (reference sequence). Trimming at V came to 5 bases and at J to 2 bases, leaving 8 bases not matched to a gene. CDR3 sequence: CASSSRTGGQQETQYF. As DNA, the CDR3 is TGTGCCAGCAGCTCCCGGACAGGGGGGCAGCAAGAGACCCAGTACTTC.

The chain carries TRBV6-2 or TRBV6-3 and TRBJ1-2; D call uncertain. CDR1 and CDR2 from the germline V gene are MNHEY and SVGEGT. Trimming pared 2 bases from V and 11 bases from J, leaving 15 bases between. The CDR3 runs 13 residues. The CDR3, as DNA: TGTGCCAGCAGTTACAGTCGGGAGAGAAGTTACACCTTC. Residues: CASSYSRERSYTF.

The chain couples TRBV5-1 to TRBJ1-2; D is perhaps TRBD1 (6 bases). The CDR3 extends over 15 amino acids. With 0 bases removed from V and 3 bases from J, the gap between germline ends came to 12 bases. The germline V gene has CDR1 SGHRS and CDR2 YFSETQ. The DNA of the CDR3 is TGCGCCAGCAGCTTGGAGGGGGTTCCGGACTATGGCTACACCTTC. Protein: CASSLEGVPDYGYTF.

The chain combines TRBV2 with TRBJ2-2; D is possibly TRBD1 (6 bases). Germline assignment: CDR1 SNHLY and CDR2 FYNNEI. V was clipped by 7 bases and J by 4 bases, with 13 bases between them. This CDR3 contains 14 residues. CDR3 nucleotide sequence: TGTGCCAGCAACCCGGACAGTTTCACCGGGGAGCTGTTTTTT. Amino acids: CASNPDSFTGELFF.

This clone showed up just once. The chain employs TRBV4-3 and TRBJ1-2; weak D call: TRBD1 (6 bases). This CDR3 comprises 15 residues. V was cut by 1 base and J by 2 bases, with 11 bases left in between. The V gene's germline CDR1 is LGHNA and CDR2 YSLEER. The CDR3 nucleotides are TGCGCCAGCAGCCAAGGTTCAGGGGTGAACTATGGCTACACCTTC. Amino acids: CASSQGSGVNYGYTF.

The J gene is TRBJ2-7, the V gene TRBV7-8, with 7 bases identical to TRBD2. Unmatched junction bases numbered 10, after V lost 2 bases and J lost 0 bases. CDR1 and CDR2 from the germline V gene are SGHVS and FQNEAQ. This CDR3 region has 17 residues. CDR3 amino acids: CASSLMGRLAASYEQYF. CDR3 DNA: TGTGCCAGCAGCTTAATGGGTAGGCTAGCGGCCTCCTACGAGCAGTACTTC.

This chain links TRBV7-2 with TRBJ2-5; weak D call: TRBD1 (6 bases). Germline assignment: CDR1 SGHTA and CDR2 FQGNSA. The germline V and J ends were trimmed by 2 bases and 1 base, with 14 bases remaining between them. CDR3 length: 16 residues. The CDR3 nucleotides are TGTGCCAGCAGCTTAATGGGGGCGTCATTCCAAGAGACCCAGTACTTC. Protein sequence: CASSLMGASFQETQYF.

The chain combines TRBV6-5 with TRBJ1-2; the match to TRBD1 covers 9 bases. V was clipped by 2 bases and J by 1 base; unmatched bases: 5. CDR3 size: 16 residues. CDR1 is MNHEY and CDR2 is SVGAGI in the germline V gene. The CDR3 DNA sequence: TGTGCCAGCAGTTACGAAAGGACAGGGGTTAACTATGGCTACACCTTC. Translating gives CASSYERTGVNYGYTF.